Listed below are T cell receptor beta chains from one sample, sequenced in a study of blood T cells in healthy people across ages. TCRdb fed the 5' RACE reads into MiXCR, producing one record per CDR3 protein. This table has 900,000 to 950,000 distinct CDR3 sequences, roughly 28% appearing once. The same specimen was also included in a second study, on T cells of mothers and their children.

The sample consisted of blood. These receptors were collected from a woman between 40 and 55 years old in good health. Both conserved end residues are part of each CDR3. The D gene is left open where the match is weak. The size entry is marked missing in some rows and otherwise reads once, few, many or a size class.

length: 12
V: TRBV12-3/TRBV12-4
D: TRBD1
size: -
J: TRBJ1-5
CDR3: CASRGQVQPQHF
DNA: TGTGCCAGCAGGGGACAGGTTCAGCCCCAGCATTTT

length: 16
V: TRBV27
D: -
size: many
J: TRBJ2-6
CDR3: CASSWRGQAGANVLTF
DNA: TGTGCCAGCAGTTGGAGGGGCCAGGCTGGGGCCAACGTCCTGACTTTC

length: 14
V: TRBV7-2
D: -
size: many
J: TRBJ2-1
CDR3: CASSYPGQYNEQFF
DNA: TGTGCCAGCAGTTACCCCGGACAGTACAATGAGCAGTTCTTC

length: 13
V: TRBV20-1
D: -
size: -
J: TRBJ2-3
CDR3: CSASEPNTDTQYF
DNA: TGCAGTGCTAGTGAACCAAACACAGATACGCAGTATTTT

length: 13
V: TRBV11-2
D: -
size: many
J: TRBJ2-1
CDR3: CASSLEISNEQFF
DNA: TGTGCCAGCAGCTTAGAAATCAGCAATGAGCAGTTCTTC

length: 16
V: TRBV4-1
D: -
size: -
J: TRBJ1-5
CDR3: CASSQDLAGDYQPQHF
DNA: TGCGCCAGCAGCCAAGATCTGGCCGGGGATTATCAGCCCCAGCATTTT

length: 15
V: TRBV7-8
D: -
size: -
J: TRBJ2-7
CDR3: CASSSGVGGGGEQYF
DNA: TGTGCCAGCAGCTCAGGGGTCGGTGGGGGTGGCGAGCAGTACTTC

length: 13
V: TRBV5-1
D: -
size: -
J: TRBJ1-2
CDR3: CASMAPTDYGYTF
DNA: TGCGCCAGCATGGCCCCTACAGACTATGGCTACACCTTC

length: 14
V: TRBV2
D: -
size: once
J: TRBJ1-2
CDR3: CASRDLGGKNGYTF
DNA: TGTGCCAGCAGGGATCTGGGCGGGAAGAATGGCTACACCTTC

length: 14
V: TRBV3-1
D: TRBD1
size: -
J: TRBJ2-5
CDR3: CASSQRTGGETQYF
DNA: TGTGCCAGCAGCCAACGGACAGGGGGTGAGACCCAGTACTTC

length: 12
V: TRBV15
D: -
size: many
J: TRBJ2-7
CDR3: CATSRDAYEQYF
DNA: TGTGCCACCAGCAGAGACGCCTACGAGCAGTACTTC

length: 15
V: TRBV7-2
D: -
size: -
J: TRBJ1-3
CDR3: CASSLRQSSGNTIYF
DNA: TGTGCCAGCAGCCTACGACAGTCCTCTGGAAACACCATATATTTT

length: 15
V: TRBV27
D: TRBD2
size: few
J: TRBJ2-5
CDR3: CASSLVRGGRGEQYF
DNA: TGTGCCAGCAGTTTAGTGCGGGGGGGCCGGGGAGAGCAGTACTTC

length: 13
V: TRBV27
D: -
size: -
J: TRBJ2-1
CDR3: CAGSLLSTLVQFF
DNA: TGTGCCGGCAGTTTATTAAGCACACTGGTGCAGTTCTTC

length: 11
V: TRBV12-3/TRBV12-4
D: -
size: -
J: TRBJ1-2
CDR3: CASSLGYDYTF
DNA: TGTGCCAGCAGTTTGGGTTATGACTACACCTTC